One sample yielded the 24 T cell receptor beta chains listed below, sequenced in a study of blood T cell repertoires in COVID-19. Here immunoSEQ multiplex PCR was the method, and the copy in TCRdb shows in-frame clones only, minus some. The data contain around 200,000 clones, 83% of them singletons. Sequencing input: peripheral blood. These TCRs come from a woman aged 40 to 50 with active or convalescent COVID-19.

This clone was detected only a few times. The chain is built from TRBV30 and TRBJ2-1; possible D gene TRBD2, 5 bases. This CDR3 contains 13 residues. V was trimmed by 3 bases and J by 8 bases, leaving 14 bases between them. Germline assignment: CDR1 GTSNPN and CDR2 SVGIG (reference sequence). CDR3 bases: TGTGCCTGGAGCCCGGACGGGGTAGATGAGCAGTTCTTC. Amino acids: CAWSPDGVDEQFF.

The chain joins TRBV6-5 to TRBJ1-1; D possibly corresponds to TRBD1 (6 bases). Trimming took off 6 bases at V and 11 bases at J, with 16 bases between the two ends. The CDR3 length is 12 residues. The V gene's germline CDR1 is MNHEY and CDR2 SVGAGI. The CDR3 nucleotides read TGTGCCAGCAGGGACACAGGGTCTAGGGCTTTCTTT. Its protein product is CASRDTGSRAFF.

The V gene is TRBV14, the J gene TRBJ2-1; 12 nucleotides match TRBD2. V was pared by 2 bases and J by 6 bases, with 20 bases of the junction left unmatched. Per the germline V gene, CDR1 is SGHDN and CDR2 is FVKESK. The CDR3 extends over 21 amino acids. This chain's CDR3 is CASSQLSRTSGKIGSRNEQFF. The CDR3 DNA follows: TGTGCCAGCAGCCAACTATCTCGGACTAGCGGGAAGATTGGTAGTCGCAATGAGCAGTTCTTC. The full variable domain, completed using reference TRBV14 and TRBJ2-1, is EAGVTQFPSHSVIEKGQTVTLRCDPISGHDNLYWYRRVMGKEIKFLLHFVKESKQDESGMPNNRFLAERTGGTYSTLKVQPAELEDSGVYFCASSQLSRTSGKIGSRNEQFFGPGTRLTVL.

This sequence joins TRBV9 and TRBJ2-3, with D possibly TRBD2 on 5 matching bases. V lost 0 bases and J lost 8, with 13 bases in between. Germline V CDR1 and CDR2: SGDLS, YYNGEE. The CDR3 length is 14 residues. In DNA, the CDR3 is TGTGCCAGCAGCGTAGACACCCAACGGGGTACGCAGTATTTT. It codes for CASSVDTQRGTQYF. Combining the CDR3 with reference TRBV9 and TRBJ2-3 gives the whole variable domain DSGVTQTPKHLITATGQRVTLRCSPRSGDLSVYWYQQSLDQGLQFLIQYYNGEERAKGNILERFSAQQFPDLHSELNLSSLELGDSALYFCASSVDTQRGTQYFGPGTRLTVL.

The V gene is TRBV4-2, the J gene TRBJ1-4; 9 bases fit TRBD1. The CDR3 spans 13 residues. CDR1 is LGHNA and CDR2 is YNFKEQ in the germline V gene. J was trimmed by 9 bases and V by 5 bases; bases with no gene match: 4. The CDR3 DNA reads as TGTGCCAGCAGCTCTGGGACAGGGAAAAAACTGTTTTTT. This sequence encodes CASSSGTGKKLFF.

The J gene is TRBJ2-7, the V gene TRBV4-1, with 8 bases matching TRBD2. Germline V CDR1 and CDR2: MGHRA, YSYEKL. Trimming at V came to 0 bases and at J to 0 bases, leaving 4 bases not matched to a gene. The CDR3 totals 16 residues. The DNA for the CDR3 is TGCGCCAGCAGCCAAGAGCAGCGGGAGAGCTCCTACGAGCAGTACTTC. It translates to CASSQEQRESSYEQYF.

V usage is TRBV11-2 and J usage is TRBJ2-6; unclear D gene. The CDR3 is 11 residues long. The V gene lost 8 bases and the J gene lost 6 bases, with 5 bases spanning the gap. Germline V gene sequence: CDR1 SGHAT, CDR2 FQNNGV. In nucleotides, the CDR3 is TGTGCCAGCCCCCAGGCCAACGTCCTGACTTTC. It encodes CASPQANVLTF.

This clone has just a few counts. One end of the junction varies from germline; a read error may be responsible. This chain joins TRBV11-2 and TRBJ1-1; possible D gene TRBD1, 6 bases. Germline V gene data show CDR1 as SGHAT and CDR2 as FQNNGV. The CDR3 loop spans 12 amino acids. The CDR3 DNA is TGTGCCAGCAGCTTAACTCTAATCGACAGGACCTTT. The encoded protein is CASSLTLIDRTF.

This clone was recorded only once. This chain links TRBV10-3 with TRBJ2-7, with 10 bases that match TRBD2. CDR3 size: 16 residues. From germline, CDR1 is ENHRY and CDR2 SYGVKD. V dropped 0 bases and J dropped 1; count of bases not matched to a gene: 3. The CDR3 DNA follows: TGTGCCATCAGTGAGTCGTTGACTAGCGGGTCCTACGAGCAGTACTTC. Its protein product is CAISESLTSGSYEQYF.

The chain has TRBV11-3 and TRBJ2-3, with a possible D match to TRBD2 (5 bases). V was pared by 2 bases and J by 4 bases, with 16 bases between. In germline, CDR1 is SGHNT, CDR2 YENEEA. The CDR3 totals 16 residues. The CDR3 coding sequence is TGTGCCAGCAGCTTAAGGAGGTTCTCTTCCTCAGATACGCAGTATTTT. It encodes CASSLRRFSSSDTQYF. Complete variable domain (other parts from reference TRBV11-3 and TRBJ2-3): EAGVVQSPRYKIIEKKQPVAFWCNPISGHNTLYWYLQNLGQGPELLIRYENEEAVDDSQLPKDRFSAERLKGVDSTLKIQPAELGDSAVYLCASSLRRFSSSDTQYFGPGTRLTVL.

The V gene is TRBV11-3, the J gene TRBJ2-5; D is ambiguous. This CDR3 has 13 amino acids. Between the trimmed V and J ends, which lost 4 bases and 7 bases, there was a span of 13 bases. Germline CDR1 and CDR2: SGHNT and YENEEA. The CDR3 bases are TGTGCCAGCAGCTATGCCGGGTCGGGGACCCAGTACTTC. Its translation is CASSYAGSGTQYF.

The gene calls are TRBV19 and TRBJ2-5; D may be TRBD1 (7 bases). CDR1 and CDR2 from the germline V gene are LNHDA and SQIVND (reference sequence). This CDR3 contains 16 residues. Trimming left V 5 bases short and J 2 bases short, with 18 bases between. CDR3 region: CASSPRQGGRQETQYF. As DNA, the CDR3 is TGTGCCAGTAGTCCCCGACAGGGAGGACGGCAAGAGACCCAGTACTTC.

The chain has TRBV11-1 and TRBJ1-2; maybe TRBD1 (5 bases). The germline gives CDR1 SGHAT, CDR2 FQDESV (reference sequence). Trimming took off 5 bases at V and 4 bases at J, with 8 bases between the two ends. The CDR3 has 12 residues. CDR3 nucleotide sequence: TGTGCCAGCAGCACGCAGGGCTATGGCTACACCTTC. It specifies CASSTQGYGYTF.

The rearrangement uses TRBV4-3 and TRBJ2-3, with TRBD1 matching over 7 bases. The CDR3 totals 15 residues. Germline CDR1 and CDR2: LGHNA and YSLEER. V lost 0 bases, J lost 4 bases, and 4 bases stayed unmatched. The CDR3 protein is CASSQDRTGSDTQYF. CDR3 coding DNA: TGCGCCAGCAGCCAAGATCGGACAGGATCAGATACGCAGTATTTT.

The rearrangement uses TRBV7-6 and TRBJ2-5, with D perhaps matching TRBD2 (5 bases). The CDR3 loop spans 16 amino acids. V was cut by 5 bases and J by 5 bases, with 21 bases left in between. CDR1 and CDR2 (germline): SGHVS, FNYEAQ. DNA for the CDR3: TGTGCCAGCAGCGGAGACGGGAAAGGAAGTTTCGAGACCCAGTACTTC. Translating gives CASSGDGKGSFETQYF. The full variable domain, rest sourced from reference TRBV7-6 and TRBJ2-5, is GAGVSQSPRYKVTKRGQDVALRCDPISGHVSLYWYRQALGQGPEFLTYFNYEAQQDKSGLPNDRFSAERPEGSISTLTIQRTEQRDSAMYRCASSGDGKGSFETQYFGPGTRLLVL.

This clone occurred once. V usage is TRBV28 and J usage is TRBJ1-4; unclear D gene. The germline gives CDR1 MDHEN, CDR2 SYDVKM. The V end lost 3 bases, the J end lost 7 bases, and 12 bases lay between the germline ends. The CDR3 totals 14 residues. CDR3 protein: CASSLEVRGEKLFF. CDR3 bases: TGTGCCAGCAGTTTGGAGGTCCGGGGTGAAAAACTGTTTTTT.

The chain uses TRBV24-1 and TRBJ1-1; D is uncertain. V was clipped by 7 bases and J by 3 bases, with 8 bases between them. Germline V gene sequence: CDR1 KGHDR, CDR2 SFDVKD. CDR3 length: 12 amino acids. The CDR3 region is CATRASDTEAFF. The CDR3 coding sequence is TGTGCCACCAGGGCCTCCGACACTGAAGCTTTCTTT.

V is TRBV5-6 and J is TRBJ2-2, with 7 bases matching TRBD1. Germline assignment: CDR1 SGHDT and CDR2 YYEEEE. This CDR3 comprises 15 residues. Unmatched junction bases numbered 4, after V lost 4 bases and J lost 1 base. The CDR3 region is CASSGGQKNTGELFF. DNA of the CDR3: TGTGCCAGCAGCGGGGGACAGAAGAACACCGGGGAGCTGTTTTTT. The full variable domain, rest sourced from reference TRBV5-6 and TRBJ2-2, is DAGVTQSPTHLIKTRGQQVTLRCSPKSGHDTVSWYQQALGQGPQFIFQYYEEEERQRGNFPDRFSGHQFPNYSSELNVNALLLGDSALYLCASSGGQKNTGELFFGEGSRLTVL.

J is TRBJ1-2 and V is TRBV19; D is possibly TRBD1 (5 bases). This CDR3 has 17 residues. Per the germline V gene, CDR1 is LNHDA and CDR2 is SQIVND (reference sequence). V was pared by 7 bases and J by 4 bases, with 25 bases between. This chain's CDR3 is CASTVGQGVLFSYGYTF. The CDR3 DNA reads TGTGCCAGTACCGTAGGGCAAGGGGTGCTTTTTTCCTATGGCTACACCTTC.

The V call is TRBV24-1, the J call TRBJ2-1; 10 nucleotides line up with TRBD2. Germline CDR1 and CDR2: KGHDR and SFDVKD. The CDR3 sequence is 15 residues long. V dropped 3 bases and J dropped 6; count of bases not matched to a gene: 4. CDR3 residues: CATSDLAGDSNEQFF. CDR3 DNA: TGTGCCACCAGTGATCTAGCGGGAGACAGCAATGAGCAGTTCTTC.

CDR3: CASAPGQGIVGGELFF. As DNA, the CDR3 is TGTGCCAGCGCACCGGGACAGGGCATTGTGGGCGGGGAGCTGTTTTTT. The V call is TRBV5-4, the J call TRBJ2-2; the match to TRBD1 covers 9 bases. This CDR3 has 16 amino acids. Trimming cost V 7 bases and J 7 bases; bases outside gene matches: 14. Germline CDR1 and CDR2: SGHNT and YYREEE (reference sequence).

This chain connects TRBV9 to TRBJ1-3; possible D gene TRBD1, 5 bases. This CDR3 contains 15 residues. The germline V and J ends were trimmed by 3 bases and 0 bases, with 10 bases remaining between them. CDR1 is SGDLS and CDR2 is YYNGEE in the germline V gene. CDR3 nucleotide sequence: TGTGCCAGCAGCGGACAGTTTAACTCTGGAAACACCATATATTTT. Its protein product is CASSGQFNSGNTIYF.

This clone has more than one count but fewer than ten. CDR3 in amino acids: CATSATSGRAGYNEQFF. Written as DNA, the CDR3 is TGTGCCACCAGTGCTACTAGCGGGAGGGCCGGGTACAATGAGCAGTTCTTC. The V gene is TRBV24-1, the J gene TRBJ2-1, with 13 bases aligning to TRBD2. V was pared by 5 bases and J by 4 bases, with 7 bases of the junction left unmatched. Germline loops: CDR1 KGHDR, CDR2 SFDVKD. CDR3 length equals 17 residues.

The count of this clone is one. The CDR3 nucleotides read TGTGCCAGCAGCTCTAGCGGAGGCCCCGGGGAGCAGTACTTC. Translation: CASSSSGGPGEQYF. The J gene is TRBJ2-7, the V gene TRBV6-6; 7 bases fit TRBD2. The CDR3 length is 14 residues. Germline V lookup: CDR1 MNHNY, CDR2 SVGAGI (reference sequence). V trimming: 6 bases; J trimming: 7 bases; junction bases outside the gene matches: 12.